This T cell receptor beta chain was identified in a study of neurological immune-mediated disorders. There are many counts of this clonotype. cDNA was made by 5'RACE with 10-nucleotide random UMIs. One entry per CDR3 protein, called by TCRdb with MiXCR from the 5' RACE reads. Here the sample spans about 120,000 distinct CDR3 sequences, about 3.4% being singletons. The TCR comes from a woman aged 30 to 39 with multiple sclerosis. Sequencing was carried out using PBMCs.

CDR3 sequence (DNA): TGCGCCAGCAGCTTGTGGGTTGGGACTAGCGGGAGAACGACCTACAATGAGCAGTTCTTC. This gives the protein CASSLWVGTSGRTTYNEQFF. The rearrangement joins TRBV5-1 to TRBJ2-1; 14 positions match TRBD2. CDR1 is SGHRS, CDR2 YFSETQ, per germline. Losses at the gene ends were 1 base for V and 2 bases for J; bases not matched to a gene: 11. This CDR3 is 20 amino acids long.